This entry lists 17 T cell receptor beta chains sequenced from one sample in a study of cytomegalovirus exposure and HLA in healthy donors. Sequenced by immunoSEQ multiplex PCR; TCRdb stores in-frame clones only, minus some. The sample includes about 49,000 clones, roughly nine tenths of them seen just once. The sequencing input was PBMCs. These receptors came from a man aged 18 to 30 in good health and CMV-seronegative.

This rearrangement joins TRBV7-3 to TRBJ2-5, with D perhaps TRBD2 (5 bases). Per the germline V gene, CDR1 is SGHTA and CDR2 is FQGTGA. Trimming removed 2 bases at V and 4 bases at J, with 8 bases between. This CDR3 has 13 residues. The CDR3 spells CASSLLRGETQYF. For the CDR3, the DNA is TGTGCCAGCAGCTTACTTCGGGGAGAGACCCAGTACTTC.

Regarding this clone: Additional DNA sequences in this sample encode the identical CDR3. The V gene is TRBV13, the J gene TRBJ2-3; D perhaps matches TRBD1 (5 bases). Trimming took 3 bases from V and 6 from J, leaving 10 bases between them. Germline assignment: CDR1 PRHDT and CDR2 FYEKMQ (reference sequence). The CDR3 is 13 residues long. The CDR3 coding sequence is TGTGCCAGCAGCTTGGGGCCGTTGGATACGCAGTATTTT. Its protein product is CASSLGPLDTQYF.

The genes are TRBV6-5 and TRBJ2-4; D uncertain. Germline CDR1 is MNHEY and CDR2 is SVGAGI. The V end lost 5 bases, the J end lost 2 bases, and 13 bases lay between the germline ends. The CDR3 has 15 amino acids. CDR3 residues: CASSPAGGSKNIQYF. CDR3 DNA: TGTGCCAGCAGTCCCGCCGGCGGTTCCAAAAACATTCAGTACTTC.

This rearrangement joins TRBV11-2 to TRBJ2-2; 7 nucleotides line up with TRBD2. CDR1 is SGHAT, CDR2 FQNNGV, per germline. This CDR3 is built from 15 residues. The J segment lost 1 base and the V segment lost 6 bases, leaving 5 bases of the junction unmatched. DNA of the CDR3: TGTGCCAGCAGGAGAACGGGGGGGAACACCGGGGAGCTGTTTTTT. This codes for CASRRTGGNTGELFF.

CDR3 in amino acids: CASRHTSGIEYEQYF. CDR3 DNA: TGTGCCAGCAGACACACTAGCGGGATTGAGTACGAGCAGTACTTC. The chain combines TRBV7-8 with TRBJ2-7; the match to TRBD2 covers 10 bases. From germline, CDR1 is SGHVS and CDR2 FQNEAQ. The CDR3 contains 15 residues. V was pared by 6 bases and J by 4 bases, with 9 bases of the junction left unmatched.

The chain is built from TRBV28 and TRBJ1-5; D call uncertain. This CDR3 is built from 17 residues. V was cut by 3 bases and J by 7 bases, with 22 bases left in between. CDR1 MDHEN and CDR2 SYDVKM come from the germline V gene. The CDR3, as DNA: TGTGCCAGCAGTTTTCAGAGGTCGGCTGGCCGTAGACAGCCCCAGCATTTT. It yields the protein CASSFQRSAGRRQPQHF.

The chain has TRBV5-1 and TRBJ1-4, with 8 bases matching TRBD1. The germline V gene encodes CDR1 SGHRS and CDR2 YFSETQ. The length of the CDR3 is 14 residues. With 3 bases clipped from V and 6 bases from J, the junction kept 4 bases outside the gene matches. The CDR3 protein is CASSSGGADEKLFF. The CDR3 nucleotides are TGCGCCAGCAGCTCAGGGGGCGCGGATGAAAAACTGTTTTTT. Together with reference TRBV5-1 and TRBJ1-4, the CDR3 gives the full variable domain: KAGVTQTPRYLIKTRGQQVTLSCSPISGHRSVSWYQQTPGQGLQFLFEYFSETQRNKGNFPGRFSGRQFSNSRSEMNVSTLELGDSALYLCASSSGGADEKLFFGSGTQLSVL.

The J gene is TRBJ2-7, the V gene TRBV4-3, with a tentative D call TRBD2 (5 bases). Germline-derived CDR1 and CDR2 are LGHNA and YSLEER. This CDR3 has 15 residues. The V end lost 1 base, the J end lost 1 base, and 11 bases lay between the germline ends. The CDR3 region is CASSQGDGESYEQYF. The CDR3 coding sequence is TGCGCCAGCAGCCAAGGCGACGGGGAGTCCTACGAGCAGTACTTC.

This chain joins TRBV10-2 and TRBJ1-2; D is unclear. From germline, CDR1 is WSHSY and CDR2 SAAADI. V was trimmed by 2 bases and J by 1 base, leaving 17 bases between them. The CDR3 is 17 amino acids. CDR3 residues: CASSEAPVRTNNYGYTF. In nucleotides, the CDR3 is TGCGCCAGCAGTGAGGCGCCGGTCAGGACTAATAACTATGGCTACACCTTC.

The V and J genes are TRBV7-9 and TRBJ2-7, with a possible D match to TRBD2 (5 bases). Trimming left V 1 base short and J 2 bases short, with 15 bases between. Germline V gives CDR1 SEHNR, CDR2 FQNEAQ (reference sequence). The CDR3 loop spans 16 amino acids. The DNA for the CDR3 is TGTGCCAGCAGCTTAGGGCTGATAGCGCTCACCTACGAGCAGTACTTC. Its translation is CASSLGLIALTYEQYF. Based on the CDR3 plus reference TRBV7-9 and TRBJ2-7, the full variable domain is DTGVSQNPRHKITKRGQNVTFRCDPISEHNRLYWYRQTLGQGPEFLTYFQNEAQLEKSRLLSDRFSAERPKGSFSTLEIQRTEQGDSAMYLCASSLGLIALTYEQYFGPGTRLTVT.

The genes are TRBV7-9 and TRBJ2-7, with D possibly TRBD1 on 5 matching bases. Germline CDR1 is SEHNR and CDR2 is FQNEAQ (reference sequence). This CDR3 contains 12 residues. Between the trimmed V and J ends, which lost 1 base and 6 bases, there was a span of 7 bases. The CDR3 region is CASSLGGAEQYF. The CDR3 nucleotides read TGTGCCAGCAGCTTAGGGGGCGCCGAGCAGTACTTC.

The genes are TRBV5-1 and TRBJ2-3, with TRBD2 identical over 9 bases. This CDR3 is built from 17 residues. Germline CDR1 is SGHRS and CDR2 is YFSETQ. V was pared by 1 base and J by 0 bases, with 6 bases of the junction left unmatched. The CDR3 DNA reads as TGCGCCAGCAGCTTGTGGGGTAGCGGGAGTAGCACAGATACGCAGTATTTT. Amino acids: CASSLWGSGSSTDTQYF.

The J gene is TRBJ2-1, the V gene TRBV6-5; TRBD1 might be the D (6 bases). Germline CDR1 MNHEY, CDR2 SVGAGI. V lost 6 bases, J lost 9 bases, and 12 bases lay in between. The CDR3 totals 12 residues. The CDR3: CASSSTGPEQFF. CDR3 sequence (DNA): TGTGCCAGCAGCTCCACAGGGCCTGAGCAGTTCTTC.

J is TRBJ2-5 and V is TRBV6-5, with 7 bases fitting TRBD2. The germline V gene has CDR1 MNHEY and CDR2 SVGAGI. The CDR3 is 14 residues long. The trim removed 2 bases at V and 4 bases at J, leaving 4 bases unmatched. The CDR3 DNA is TGTGCCAGCAGTTACGGGGGGGGTTCAGAGACCCAGTACTTC. This codes for CASSYGGGSETQYF.

The V call is TRBV6-6, the J call TRBJ2-5; 9 bases are a match to TRBD1. The V gene end was trimmed by 6 bases and the J gene end by 1 base; junction bases not matched to a gene: 6. The CDR3 spans 15 residues. Germline CDR1 MNHNY, CDR2 SVGAGI (reference sequence). In DNA form, the CDR3 reads TGTGCCAGCAGCCGGGACAGGGTGACCCAAGAGACCCAGTACTTC. Protein product: CASSRDRVTQETQYF.

The V call is TRBV28, the J call TRBJ2-7; TRBD2 matches 8 bases. The CDR3 totals 18 residues. Germline loops: CDR1 MDHEN, CDR2 SYDVKM. After removal of 7 bases from V and 3 bases from J, the junction contained 20 bases not matched to a gene. CDR3 sequence reads: CASTEDPAGAYANYEQYF. CDR3 DNA: TGTGCCAGCACCGAGGATCCAGCGGGAGCATACGCAAACTACGAGCAGTACTTC.

V gene TRBV7-7 combines with J gene TRBJ2-5, with TRBD2 matching over 10 bases. From germline, CDR1 is SSHAT and CDR2 FNYEAQ (reference sequence). Trimming removed 5 bases from V and 5 bases from J; junction bases left unmatched: 5. There are 14 residues in the CDR3. CDR3: CASSTSGRGETQYF. The CDR3, as DNA: TGTGCCAGCAGCACCAGCGGGAGGGGTGAGACCCAGTACTTC. Supplemented by reference TRBV7-7 and TRBJ2-5, the full variable domain reads GAGVSQSPRYKVTKRGQDVTLRCDPISSHATLYWYQQALGQGPEFLTYFNYEAQPDKSGLPSDRFSAERPEGSISTLTIQRTEQRDSAMYRCASSTSGRGETQYFGPGTRLLVL.